This TCR beta chain was sequenced for a study of blood T cells in healthy people across ages. The study, taken as a whole, reports: Changes seen in expanded clonotypes were possibly confounded by donor CMV status left unknown.

Next came a second PCR, run for about 7 to 11 cycles, which used a sample-barcoded 5' primer along with a J-beta primer mix. TCRdb used MiXCR to reprocess the 5' RACE reads, holding one entry per CDR3 protein. The data contain over 950,000 distinct CDR3 sequences, around two fifths of them seen just once; the ten biggest clones take up around 12%. CDR3 size: 13 residues. Germline CDR1 is SGHRS and CDR2 is YFSETQ. At least 6 million PBMCs were isolated per sample. A note on this clonotype: Antigen specificity is unknown. Mismatch with germline at one junction end may stem from a read error.

The TCR comes from a man aged 18 to 29 in good health. V gene TRBV5-1 combines with J gene TRBJ1-1; no firm D call. The source material was blood. CDR3 bases: TGCGCCAGCAGCTTGATAGGGAACACTGAAGTTTTCTTT. Its protein product is CASSLIGNTEVFF.